Here is one T cell receptor (beta chain) with its context. Its antigen is as yet unknown. This specimen belongs to a study of cytomegalovirus exposure and HLA in healthy donors. V shed 6 bases and J shed 3 bases, with 11 bases lying between them. CDR1 and CDR2 from the germline V gene are MDHEN and SYDVKM. The CDR3 is made up of 13 amino acids. The study, taken as a whole, reports: Reported performance of the classifier showed diagnosis of cytomegalovirus status with high specificity and sensitivity. In vitro checks showed that a few CMV-associated chains really do target CMV antigens.

In the PCR, 60 Vbeta and 13 Jbeta primers were used. Sequencing was performed with immunoSEQ multiplex PCR; in TCRdb, only in-frame clones are kept and a portion is missing. The table includes approximately 220,000 clones, 60% to 80% detected once. V and J are TRBV28 and TRBJ1-2; D call uncertain. Sequenced input: PBMCs. The clonotype originates from a male donor in good health and CMV-seronegative. CDR3 amino acids: CASSIVVDYGYTF. CDR3 DNA sequence: TGTGCCAGCAGCATAGTGGTGGACTATGGCTACACCTTC.